The entry below describes one T cell receptor (beta chain). What it binds is not known. 13 Jbeta primers and 60 Vbeta primers were used for the PCR. The protocol was immunoSEQ multiplex PCR, while the TCRdb copy is restricted to in-frame clones and leaves out a portion. The sample records roughly 170,000 clones, 84% being singletons. This sample was included in a study of cytomegalovirus exposure and HLA in healthy donors. Whole-study results and caveats: The only immune exposure information that was available was CMV serostatus. A later analysis linked a missense variant in DCLRE1C to the trimming of TCR beta V and J genes. The investigators catalogued some 160 TCR beta chains as cytomegalovirus-associated.

The CDR3 runs 13 residues. V lost 4 bases to trimming and J lost 4 bases, with 8 bases between them. The germline CDR1 and CDR2 sequences are LGHNA and YSLEER. The sequence was collected from a man aged 30-40 years in good health and CMV-seronegative. V and J are TRBV4-3 and TRBJ2-1; maybe TRBD2 (6 bases). The sequenced sample was PBMCs. The CDR3 protein is CASSLAEYNEQFF. CDR3 sequence (DNA): TGCGCCAGCAGCCTAGCGGAATACAATGAGCAGTTCTTC.